This TCR beta chain derives from a study of shared clonotypes between healthy human individuals. Terminally differentiated effector memory CD45RA+ cells were excluded from the naive CD8 cells, which were CD45RO-negative and positively selected for CCR7. Produced via immunoSEQ multiplex PCR; TCRdb's table is partial and in-frame only. The sample yields over 2,000,000 clones, roughly 93% seen once. Germline V gives CDR1 KGHSH, CDR2 LQKENI. The CDR3 extends over 16 amino acids. Trimming left V 4 bases short and J 1 base short, with 15 bases between. J is TRBJ2-3 and V is TRBV18; D is perhaps TRBD1 (5 bases). The sample comprised naive CD8+ T cells from PBMCs. The sequence was obtained from a man aged 18 to 29 in good health. Some clones in this sample may be carry-over from other donors' samples. DNA of the CDR3: TGTGCCAGCTCACAAGCGACAGCCTCTCGCACAGATACGCAGTATTTT. As protein: CASSQATASRTDTQYF.